The source of this T cell receptor beta chain is a study of T cells in Graves' hyperthyroidism and ophthalmopathy. CDR1 SGHRS and CDR2 YFSETQ come from the germline V gene. There are 15 residues in the CDR3. V was trimmed by 3 bases and J by 2 bases, leaving 11 bases between them. This clonotype was counted many times. The CDR3 regions of TCR beta were amplified from RNA transcripts. First-round RT-PCR with HTBI primers amplified the TCR CDR3 region. TCRdb reprocessed the multiplex PCR reads with MiXCR, giving one entry per CDR3 protein. The table lists roughly 380,000 distinct CDR3 sequences, around 13% of them singletons.

The sequenced sample consisted of blood. The clonotype was recovered from a woman in her fifties or sixties with Graves' hyperthyroidism. The rearrangement links TRBV5-1 to TRBJ2-2; D is possibly TRBD1 (6 bases). CDR3 nucleotide sequence: TGCGCCAGCAGCTCCGGACAGACTAACACCGGGGAGCTGTTTTTT. It yields the protein CASSSGQTNTGELFF.